These 27 T cell receptor beta chains were all obtained from the same sample, sequenced in a study of regulatory T cells in long-lasting Graves disease. Time point of the sample: persistent/refractory GD, antithyroid drugs over 5 years with positive TRAb. Making the TCR library involved RNA that had been extracted from PBMCs. In building TCR beta libraries, iRepertoire HTBI primers were used together with Arm-PCR of CDR3 regions. TCRdb passed the multiplex PCR reads through MiXCR, listing each CDR3 protein once. The sample yields roughly 500,000 distinct CDR3 sequences, roughly 21% seen once. The source was peripheral blood mononuclear cells (PBMCs), collected when the disease was refractory, from a patient treated with antithyroid drugs. Receptors were obtained from a female donor with Graves disease.

The chain joins TRBV30 to TRBJ2-7; D assignment may be TRBD1 or TRBD2 (5 bases each). CDR1 and CDR2 (germline): GTSNPN, SVGIG (reference sequence). This CDR3 has 12 amino acids. V was shortened by 1 base and J by 11 bases, with 15 bases between the two germline ends. The CDR3 region is CAWSALGEEKYF. CDR3 DNA sequence: TGTGCCTGGAGTGCACTGGGGGAAGAAAAGTACTTC.

In this sample, this clonotype turned up a few times. The chain recombines TRBV2 with TRBJ1-1; D unclear. Germline assignment: CDR1 SNHLY and CDR2 FYNNEI. V was trimmed by 5 bases and J by 10 bases, leaving 14 bases between them. The CDR3 contains 12 residues. The chain's CDR3 is CASSFGVRGAFF. CDR3 nucleotides: TGTGCCAGCAGTTTCGGGGTCCGCGGAGCTTTCTTT.

As to this clonotype: This may come from a read error, since a much larger clone is one base off. The CDR3 DNA reads as TGTGCCAGCAGCCAAGATACAACAGGGGCGAATGGCTGCACCTTC. Its protein product is CASSQDTTGANGCTF. The V call is TRBV3-1, the J call TRBJ1-2, with TRBD1 identical over 7 bases. This CDR3 comprises 15 residues. The germline gives CDR1 LGHDT, CDR2 YNNKEL (reference sequence).

This clonotype was seen only a few times. The rearrangement links TRBV19 to TRBJ1-5; D remains ambiguous. Trimming left V 4 bases short and J 3 bases short, with 7 bases between. Germline CDR1 and CDR2: LNHDA and SQIVND (reference sequence). CDR3 length: 13 amino acids. The CDR3 reads CASSRGFNQPQHF. The CDR3, as DNA: TGTGCCAGTAGTAGAGGTTTCAATCAGCCCCAGCATTTT.

This clonotype was seen ten or more times. V gene TRBV28 combines with J gene TRBJ2-5; D possibly corresponds to TRBD2 (5 bases). Germline V lookup: CDR1 MDHEN, CDR2 SYDVKM. This CDR3 comprises 15 residues. Between the trimmed V and J ends, which lost 7 bases and 4 bases, there was a span of 19 bases. CDR3 nucleotide sequence: TGTGCCAGCACTTCACCCGGACTTAAGCGAGAGACCCAGTACTTC. It specifies CASTSPGLKRETQYF.

In nucleotides, the CDR3 is TGCAGTGCTAGAGTTTCGGGGGGGATGACCGGGGAGCTGTTTTTT. Translating gives CSARVSGGMTGELFF. The chain joins TRBV20-1 to TRBJ2-2; 8 bases line up with TRBD2. This CDR3 has 15 residues. After removal of 1 base from V and 5 bases from J, the junction contained 6 bases not matched to a gene. CDR1 and CDR2 from the germline V gene are DFQATT and SNEGSKA (reference sequence).

V usage is TRBV7-9 and J usage is TRBJ2-5; TRBD1 is a possible D gene (5 bases). V was cut by 5 bases and J by 2 bases, with 9 bases left in between. CDR3 length: 13 residues. Per germline, CDR1 SEHNR and CDR2 FQNEAQ (reference sequence). Here the CDR3 reads CASSQQEQETQYF. The CDR3, as DNA: TGTGCCAGCAGCCAACAGGAGCAAGAGACCCAGTACTTC. Drawing the rest from reference TRBV7-9 and TRBJ2-5, the complete variable domain is DTGVSQNPRHKITKRGQNVTFRCDPISEHNRLYWYRQTLGQGPEFLTYFQNEAQLEKSRLLSDRFSAERPKGSFSTLEIQRTEQGDSAMYLCASSQQEQETQYFGPGTRLLVL.

Notes on this clonotype: The junction departs from germline at one end; a sequencing error may be responsible. As DNA, the CDR3 is TGTGCCAGCAGCCAAGCAACGGATTCAGCCTCTGAAGCTCTCTTT. This translates into CASSQATDSASEALF. The genes are TRBV3-1 and TRBJ1-1, with D unclear. This CDR3 is 15 amino acids long. From germline, CDR1 is LGHDT and CDR2 YNNKEL (reference sequence).

This clonotype came up many times. This chain links TRBV25-1 with TRBJ1-1; possibly TRBD1 for D (5 bases). The CDR3 runs to 15 residues. Per the germline V gene, CDR1 is MGHDK and CDR2 is SYGVNS. Trimming cost V 5 bases and J 1 base, with 14 bases left between them. The chain's CDR3 is CASSIRGRQNTEAFF. DNA of the CDR3: TGTGCCAGCAGTATTAGGGGACGGCAGAACACTGAAGCTTTCTTT.

The chain uses TRBV5-5 and TRBJ2-7; D remains unclear. Germline V gene sequence: CDR1 SGHKS, CDR2 YYEKEE (reference sequence). V was cut by 4 bases and J by 1 base, with 6 bases left in between. The CDR3 runs to 12 residues. CDR3 amino acids: CASSTPSYEQYF. The CDR3 nucleotides are TGTGCCAGCAGCACCCCGTCCTACGAGCAGTACTTC.

This clonotype was counted only a few times. At one end the junction does not follow the germline gene, possibly because of a read error. This chain connects TRBV7-2 to TRBJ2-7, with TRBD2 matching over 10 bases. CDR3 length equals 17 residues. Germline CDR1 and CDR2: SGHTA and FQGNSA. The CDR3 spells CASSFELAGTNDYGQYF. The CDR3 bases are TGTGCCAGCAGCTTCGAACTAGCGGGAACTAACGACTACGGGCAGTACTTC.

The genes are TRBV20-1 and TRBJ2-7; 10 nucleotides match TRBD2. This CDR3 region has 14 residues. Germline-derived CDR1 and CDR2 are DFQATT and SNEGSKA (reference sequence). Trimming at V came to 3 bases and at J to 2 bases, leaving 4 bases not matched to a gene. Here the CDR3 DNA reads TGCAGTGCTAGTGGACTAGCGGCCCCCTACGAGCAGTACTTC. This encodes CSASGLAAPYEQYF.

This clonotype has a handful of counts. The chain employs TRBV20-1 and TRBJ2-2; no clear D. Germline-derived CDR1 and CDR2 are DFQATT and SNEGSKA (reference sequence). The CDR3 totals 12 residues. The V gene lost 6 bases and the J gene lost 5 bases, with 10 bases spanning the gap. The CDR3 loop is CSANRETGELFF. In DNA form, the CDR3 reads TGCAGTGCCAATAGAGAGACCGGGGAGCTGTTTTTT.

The sample holds many counts of this clonotype. The V call is TRBV9, the J call TRBJ2-5, with TRBD1 as a possible D gene (6 bases). With 0 bases removed from V and 2 bases from J, the gap between germline ends came to 17 bases. This CDR3 is 17 amino acids long. Germline V gives CDR1 SGDLS, CDR2 YYNGEE. CDR3 residues: CASSVDPWGTGQETQYF. CDR3 nucleotides: TGTGCCAGCAGCGTAGATCCTTGGGGAACAGGGCAAGAGACCCAGTACTTC.

This sequence joins TRBV4-1 and TRBJ1-2; tentative D call: TRBD1 (6 bases). V lost 1 base, J lost 6 bases, and 24 bases lay in between. This CDR3 is built from 18 residues. The germline CDR1 and CDR2 sequences are MGHRA and YSYEKL. The CDR3 nucleotides are TGCGCCAGCAGCCAAGGACCCCTCTCCGGGGGCCTTTCCGATGGCTACACCTTC. Its protein is CASSQGPLSGGLSDGYTF.

The rearrangement uses TRBV6-2 or TRBV6-3 and TRBJ2-5; D unclear. The DNA end is a closer match to TRBJ2-7, so the J assignment may be wrong. The length of the CDR3 is 12 residues. Germline V gives CDR1 MNHEY, CDR2 SVGEGT. The CDR3 loop is CASSYDRYEQYF. DNA of the CDR3: TGTGCCAGCAGTTATGATCGATACGAGCAGTACTTC.

In its sample, this clonotype was seen many times. CDR3: CASRDRGLGNQPQHF. DNA for the CDR3: TGTGCCAGTAGAGACAGGGGGCTTGGCAATCAGCCCCAGCATTTT. The chain links TRBV19 to TRBJ1-5; the match to TRBD1 covers 10 bases. V was clipped by 6 bases and J by 2 bases; unmatched bases: 4. CDR3 length equals 15 residues. Germline assignment: CDR1 LNHDA and CDR2 SQIVND (reference sequence). Full variable domain (remainder filled in from reference TRBV19 and TRBJ1-5): DGGITQSPKYLFRKEGQNVTLSCEQNLNHDAMYWYRQDPGQGLRLIYYSQIVNDFQKGDIAEGYSVSREKKESFPLTVTSAQKNPTAFYLCASRDRGLGNQPQHFGDGTRLSIL.

As for this clonotype: One base away lies a much larger clone, so this may be a sequencing read error. The conserved final phenylalanine or tryptophan is absent from the CDR3, which likely points to a read error. The rearrangement links TRBV11-2 to TRBJ2-7; 9 bases map to TRBD2. The germline V gene has CDR1 SGHAT and CDR2 FQNNGV. This CDR3 contains 15 residues. V trimming: 4 bases; J trimming: 0 bases; junction bases outside the gene matches: 4. CDR3 in DNA: TGTGCCAGCAGCTCGAGCGGGAGGCCCTCCTACGAGCAGTACATC. Encoded protein: CASSSSGRPSYEQYI.

This clonotype was picked up many times. The chain recombines TRBV30 with TRBJ2-5; D not certain. In germline, CDR1 is GTSNPN, CDR2 SVGIG (reference sequence). This CDR3 comprises 13 residues. Trimming cost V 0 bases and J 2 bases, with 7 bases left between them. In DNA form, the CDR3 reads TGTGCCTGGAGTGTAAATGATCAAGAGACCCAGTACTTC. This translates into CAWSVNDQETQYF.

This clonotype was seen at least ten times. The chain combines TRBV10-3 with TRBJ2-5; 8 bases fit TRBD2. Germline CDR1 ENHRY, CDR2 SYGVKD. The V segment lost 6 bases and the J segment 2 bases; nucleotides outside the gene matches: 5. This CDR3 spans 14 amino acids. CDR3 in DNA: TGTGCCATCAGCCCGGGAGGGAGGCAAGAGACCCAGTACTTC. The encoded protein is CAISPGGRQETQYF.

The CDR3 protein is CASSTLQTQYF. CDR3 bases: TGTGCCAGCAGTACCTTGCAAACGCAGTATTTT. The V and J genes are TRBV6-1 and TRBJ2-3, with D unresolved. Trimming took 5 bases from V and 9 from J, leaving 9 bases between them. Germline assignment: CDR1 MNHNS and CDR2 SASEGT. This CDR3 has 11 amino acids.

This clonotype was detected a few times. The rearrangement links TRBV24-1 to TRBJ2-5; no definite D call. The V gene lost 4 bases and the J gene lost 2 bases, with 13 bases spanning the gap. The CDR3 is 15 residues long. CDR1 and CDR2 from the germline V gene are KGHDR and SFDVKD. The CDR3 DNA reads as TGTGCCACCAGTGACCCTCAGGATCTTCAAGAGACCCAGTACTTC. It codes for CATSDPQDLQETQYF.

This clonotype has just a few counts. The genes are TRBV3-1 and TRBJ2-7, with D possibly matching TRBD2 (6 bases). Germline CDR1 LGHDT, CDR2 YNNKEL (reference sequence). V lost 4 bases to trimming and J lost 2 bases, with 15 bases between them. The CDR3 is 15 amino acids. For the CDR3, the DNA is TGTGCCAGCAGCCTACGACTGACGGGGGCCTACGAGCAGTACTTC. Residues: CASSLRLTGAYEQYF.

This clonotype came up many times. V gene TRBV28 combines with J gene TRBJ2-7; 9 positions match TRBD1. CDR1 and CDR2 (germline): MDHEN, SYDVKM. The CDR3 covers 14 residues. V was clipped by 6 bases and J by 4 bases; unmatched bases: 7. The CDR3 protein is CASSLAGTGYEQYF. DNA for the CDR3: TGTGCCAGCAGCTTAGCCGGGACAGGGTACGAGCAGTACTTC.

This clonotype appeared many times. The rearrangement links TRBV11-3 to TRBJ1-5, with D perhaps TRBD1 (5 bases). The CDR3 length is 15 residues. Germline CDR1 and CDR2: SGHNT and YENEEA. Between the trimmed V and J ends, which lost 2 bases and 3 bases, there was a span of 11 bases. CDR3 residues: CASSLSLGVNQPQHF. The CDR3 bases are TGTGCCAGCAGCTTAAGTTTGGGGGTCAATCAGCCCCAGCATTTT.

This clonotype came up once. This sequence joins TRBV5-4 and TRBJ2-5, with TRBD2 matching 7 bases. Germline-derived CDR1 and CDR2 are SGHNT and YYREEE (reference sequence). This CDR3 comprises 16 residues. V shed 2 bases, J shed 2 bases, and the junction held 9 bases outside the gene matches. This CDR3 is CASSLKLAGVQETQYF. CDR3 DNA: TGTGCCAGCAGCTTAAAATTGGCGGGAGTTCAAGAGACCCAGTACTTC.

The chain combines TRBV7-2 with TRBJ1-2; 7 positions agree with TRBD1. Germline CDR1 SGHTA, CDR2 FQGNSA. The CDR3 extends over 16 amino acids. Trimming removed 5 bases from V and 7 bases from J; junction bases left unmatched: 16. CDR3 in amino acids: CASSQEETGIGGGYTF. In nucleotides, the CDR3 is TGTGCCAGCAGCCAGGAGGAGACAGGGATTGGTGGTGGCTACACCTTC.